The 17 T cell receptor beta chains presented below share a single source sample, sequenced in a study of T cells after yellow fever vaccination. TCRdb called the 5' RACE reads again in MiXCR, with one record for every CDR3 protein. The table lists 250,000 or so distinct CDR3 sequences, around 6.7% of them singletons. This material consisted of CD4+ T cells sorted from PBMCs, taken on the day of the yellow fever booster vaccination. These receptors came from a young man who received the YFV17D yellow fever vaccine.

This clonotype was seen many times. J is TRBJ2-5 and V is TRBV20-1, with D possibly being TRBD1 (6 bases). The CDR3 extends over 13 amino acids. Germline CDR1 DFQATT, CDR2 SNEGSKA (reference sequence). V was pared by 8 bases and J by 4 bases, with 17 bases between. The CDR3 DNA reads as TGCAGTACCTATTCCAGGGGATCAGAGACCCAGTACTTC. It yields the protein CSTYSRGSETQYF.

This clonotype occurred many times. The genes are TRBV12-5 and TRBJ1-1; D is unresolved. The germline V gene has CDR1 LGHNT and CDR2 FRNRAP. The CDR3 is 13 residues long. Trimming removed 7 bases at V and 8 bases at J, with 17 bases between. DNA of the CDR3: TGTGCTAGTGCGTCGGGAACCCAATTCGAAGCTTTCTTT. It encodes CASASGTQFEAFF.

This clonotype was seen ten or more times. This chain links TRBV12-3 or TRBV12-4 with TRBJ2-5; D is undetermined. The CDR3 is made up of 13 amino acids. V lost 4 bases and J 5 bases, leaving 11 bases between the germline ends. This CDR3 reads CASSSTIRETQYF. The CDR3 DNA reads as TGTGCCAGCAGTTCAACGATCCGGGAGACCCAGTACTTC.

The table lists this clonotype with many counts. This sequence joins TRBV19 and TRBJ1-2; D uncertain. The length of the CDR3 is 14 residues. V lost 3 bases and J 2 bases, leaving 10 bases between the germline ends. Germline V lookup: CDR1 LNHDA, CDR2 SQIVND (reference sequence). The CDR3 sequence is CASSINNFNYGYTF. In DNA form, the CDR3 reads TGTGCCAGTAGTATTAACAACTTCAACTATGGCTACACCTTC.

This clonotype was counted at least ten times. This rearrangement joins TRBV5-1 to TRBJ2-2; D is perhaps TRBD1 or TRBD2 (5 bases each). In germline, CDR1 is SGHRS, CDR2 YFSETQ. The ends were cut back, 4 bases at V and 3 bases at J, with 13 bases in the middle. The CDR3 length is 15 residues. DNA for the CDR3: TGCGCCAGCAGCAACCGGGACGGGGACACCGGGGAGCTGTTTTTT. This encodes CASSNRDGDTGELFF.

This clonotype showed up many times. The CDR3 region has the DNA TGTGCCAGCAGCAACCAGCGGGTAGCTCCCTACGAGCAGTACTTC. Translating gives CASSNQRVAPYEQYF. V is TRBV7-9 and J is TRBJ2-7; D is possibly TRBD2 (6 bases). V was clipped by 5 bases and J by 2 bases, with 16 bases between them. CDR1 and CDR2 from the germline V gene are SEHNR and FQNEAQ (reference sequence). This CDR3 is built from 15 residues.

The chain is built from TRBV20-1 and TRBJ2-5, with 9 positions matching TRBD1. Germline CDR1 and CDR2: DFQATT and SNEGSKA (reference sequence). Unmatched junction bases numbered 10, after V lost 0 bases and J lost 5 bases. The CDR3 is 16 residues long. Here the CDR3 DNA reads TGCAGTGCTAGAGATTACGGGACAGGGAATCAGGAGACCCAGTACTTC. As protein: CSARDYGTGNQETQYF.

The gene calls are TRBV24-1 and TRBJ1-2; D gene unclear. Per germline, CDR1 KGHDR and CDR2 SFDVKD. The V and J ends lost 3 bases and 5 bases respectively, with 6 bases between them. The CDR3 totals 12 residues. This CDR3 reads CATSDDKYGYTF. The CDR3 coding sequence is TGTGCCACCAGTGATGACAAATATGGCTACACCTTC.

In this sample, this clonotype turned up many times. CDR3 coding DNA: TGTGCCAGCAGCTTGCCGGGACTCCGGTACAATGAGCAGTTCTTC. Amino acid sequence: CASSLPGLRYNEQFF. The chain combines TRBV7-8 with TRBJ2-1, with D perhaps matching TRBD2 (6 bases). The V end was cut by 3 bases, the J end by 4 bases, with 13 bases between. Germline values: CDR1 SGHVS, CDR2 FQNEAQ. CDR3 length equals 15 residues.

The table lists this clonotype with many counts. This sequence joins TRBV7-3 and TRBJ2-7; D possibly uses TRBD1 or TRBD2 (6 bases each). This CDR3 is built from 16 residues. In germline, CDR1 is SGHTA, CDR2 FQGTGA. V dropped 5 bases and J dropped 4 bases, with 21 bases sitting between them. CDR3 sequence: CASSPGANRVPYEQYF. In DNA, the CDR3 is TGTGCCAGCAGCCCGGGGGCCAACAGGGTCCCATACGAGCAGTACTTC.

The chain links TRBV4-2 to TRBJ2-7, with D perhaps being TRBD1 or TRBD2 (5 bases each). The germline gives CDR1 LGHNA, CDR2 YNFKEQ. CDR3 length: 14 residues. Trimming shortened V by 0 bases and J by 7 bases, and 13 bases separated the two germline ends. The CDR3 DNA is TGTGCCAGCAGCCAAGATCCGGGACGGGTTGAGCAGTACTTC. Translated, it gives CASSQDPGRVEQYF.

This clonotype was counted between two and nine times. V is TRBV20-1 and J is TRBJ2-1; 7 bases match TRBD2. Germline V gene sequence: CDR1 DFQATT, CDR2 SNEGSKA (reference sequence). This CDR3 is 15 amino acids long. The trim removed 6 bases at V and 0 bases at J, leaving 8 bases unmatched. This CDR3 is CSAPPGGSSYNEQFF. CDR3 nucleotide sequence: TGCAGTGCCCCACCGGGCGGGAGCTCCTACAATGAGCAGTTCTTC.

This clonotype was counted ten times or more. The chain has TRBV5-1 and TRBJ2-5, with D perhaps matching TRBD1 (6 bases). Germline lookup yields CDR1 SGHRS and CDR2 YFSETQ. V was shortened by 5 bases and J by 5 bases, with 19 bases between the two germline ends. The CDR3 loop spans 15 amino acids. CDR3 in DNA: TGCGCCAGCAGTTCGGGACAAGGGAAACGGGAGACCCAGTACTTC. Its protein is CASSSGQGKRETQYF.

CDR3 DNA: TGTGCCAGCGGCCGGGCAGGCCTGATCTATGGCTACACCTTC. Residues: CASGRAGLIYGYTF. The chain couples TRBV12-3 or TRBV12-4 to TRBJ1-2; no clear D. Trimming removed 8 bases at V and 4 bases at J, with 17 bases between. The CDR3 runs 14 residues.

The chain uses TRBV9 and TRBJ2-5; 9 bases agree with TRBD1. J was trimmed by 4 bases and V by 6 bases; bases with no gene match: 7. Per germline, CDR1 SGDLS and CDR2 YYNGEE. The CDR3 contains 14 residues. CDR3 bases: TGTGCCAGCACCGGGACAGGGAGTGGAGAGACCCAGTACTTC. It translates to CASTGTGSGETQYF.

This clonotype was recorded at least ten times. V is TRBV5-4 and J is TRBJ2-7; no reliable D call. The CDR3 contains 13 residues. Trimming left V 5 bases short and J 4 bases short, with 13 bases between. The germline V gene has CDR1 SGHNT and CDR2 YYREEE (reference sequence). The CDR3 nucleotides read TGTGCCAGCAGAGAGCAGGCCTCATACGAGCAGTACTTC. It is translated as CASREQASYEQYF.

The table lists this clonotype with a few counts. The gene calls are TRBV11-2 and TRBJ2-6; 11 bases match TRBD2. V lost 6 bases and J lost 0; bases outside the gene matches: 4. The CDR3 runs to 17 residues. Germline values: CDR1 SGHAT, CDR2 FQNNGV. CDR3: CASSRLAGTSGANVLTF. The CDR3 DNA reads TGTGCCAGCAGTCGACTAGCGGGAACCTCTGGGGCCAACGTCCTGACTTTC.